Listed below are T cell receptor beta chains from one sample, sequenced in a study of Ad26.COV2.S vaccination and SARS-CoV-2 variants. Method: immunoSEQ multiplex PCR; TCRdb's copy keeps in-frame clones and lacks some. The profile shows over 250,000 clones, about 90% of them singletons. Source: peripheral blood, taken in a trial of Ad26.COV2.S vaccine versus placebo. Receptors originate from a person between 18 and 59 years old who received the Ad26.COV2.S COVID-19 vaccine or a placebo. CDR3s include the opening cysteine and the closing phenylalanine or tryptophan. The D gene is left open where the match is weak. Size tells how often a clone was seen (once, few, many) or the class of an expanded clone, and some rows leave it out.

d_gene	v_gene	j_gene	abundance	CDR3nt	CDR3aa
.	TRBV7-6	TRBJ2-1	.	TGTGCCAGCAGCTCCCAAGGTGGCCTTGGGGATGAGCAGTTCTTC	CASSSQGGLGDEQFF
.	TRBV13	TRBJ1-1	.	TGTGCCAGCAGCTTAGGGGGGTCGCGCACTGAAGCTTTCTTT	CASSLGGSRTEAFF
TRBD2	TRBV4-3	TRBJ2-3	.	TGCGCCAGCAGCCCGAGGGCCGCGGGGGGCACAGATACGCAGTATTTT	CASSPRAAGGTDTQYF
TRBD2	TRBV27	TRBJ2-2	.	TGTGCCAGCAGTTTAGGGCTAGCGGCTAGCGGGGAGCTGTTTTTT	CASSLGLAASGELFF
TRBD2	TRBV7-9	TRBJ2-5	.	TGTGCCAGCAGCTTACCCATTCGGGGGGGAGCGGAGACCCAGTACTTC	CASSLPIRGGAETQYF
TRBD2	TRBV25-1	TRBJ2-5	.	TGTGCCAGCAGTGACCCCTCCCCGGGGGGTAAAGAGACCCAGTACTTC	CASSDPSPGGKETQYF
TRBD1	TRBV19	TRBJ2-7	.	TGTGCCAGTAGTATACATTCCACACAGGGGTCTTCGACTTCCTACGAGCAGTACTTC	CASSIHSTQGSSTSYEQYF
TRBD1	TRBV2	TRBJ2-5	.	TGTGCCAGCAATATGGACAGGGGTGTAGAGACCCAGTACTTC	CASNMDRGVETQYF
.	TRBV6-2/TRBV6-3	TRBJ1-4	.	TGTGCCAGCAGTTACAGGGGCTATAATGAAAAACTGTTTTTT	CASSYRGYNEKLFF
.	TRBV7-2	TRBJ1-2	.	TGTGCCAGCAGCCTAGGACAGTTAGCTAACTATGGCTACACCTTC	CASSLGQLANYGYTF
.	TRBV3-1/TRBV3-2	TRBJ1-5	once	TGTGCCAGCAGCCCCTTCACTGGGGCTGACATCCAGCATTTT	CASSPFTGADIQHF
.	TRBV7-3	TRBJ1-1	once	TGTGCCAGCAGCACCCAACACGGACTTTCCATAACTGAAGCTTTCTTT	CASSTQHGLSITEAFF
.	TRBV5-6	TRBJ1-6	.	TGTGCCAGTTTCCGTGGGTCGTCTTCACCCCTCCACTTT	CASFRGSSSPLHF
.	TRBV25-1	TRBJ2-2	few	TGTGCCAGCTCGGGGGAGCTGTTTTTT	CASSGELFF
.	TRBV6-2/TRBV6-3	TRBJ2-1	.	TGTGCCAGCAGTTACTCGCGGTCCTACAATGAGCAGTTCTTC	CASSYSRSYNEQFF
.	TRBV19	TRBJ2-1	.	TGTGCCAGCCAGAAAGGGGCCGCCAGGGCCTACAATGAGCAGTTCTTC	CASQKGAARAYNEQFF
TRBD2	TRBV10-2	TRBJ2-3	.	TGCGCCAGCAGTCATACTAGCGGGGCGGTCCGGGATACGCAGTATTTT	CASSHTSGAVRDTQYF
.	TRBV3-1/TRBV3-2	TRBJ2-7	.	TGTGCCAGCAGCCAAGTGAGGCACGAGCAGTACTTC	CASSQVRHEQYF
TRBD2	TRBV6-1	TRBJ2-2	few	TGTGCCAGCAGTGAAGGACTAGCGAGCACCGGGGAGCTGTTTTTT	CASSEGLASTGELFF
.	TRBV7-9	TRBJ1-1	.	TGTGCCAGCAGTTTCAGACAGAACACTGAAGCTTTCTTT	CASSFRQNTEAFF
.	TRBV11-3	TRBJ2-3	.	TGTGCCAGCAGCTCCGACACAGATACGCAGTATTTT	CASSSDTDTQYF
.	TRBV6-1	TRBJ1-4	.	TGTGCCAGCAGTGAATCCCACTCCACGGCTAATGAAAAACTGTTTTTT	CASSESHSTANEKLFF
.	TRBV2	TRBJ2-7	.	TGTGCCAGCACGAAAACAGCAGCTACCTACGAGCAGTACTTC	CASTKTAATYEQYF
.	TRBV5-1	TRBJ2-7	.	TGCGCCAGCAGGCCAGGACAGTCCGGAACCTCAAGCTCCTACGAGCAGTACTTC	CASRPGQSGTSSSYEQYF
TRBD1	TRBV14	TRBJ1-4	once	TGTGCCAGCAGCGAGGACAGGCGGAATGAAAAACTGTTTTTT	CASSEDRRNEKLFF
.	TRBV4-1	TRBJ1-4	.	TGCGCCAGCAGCCAAGATAGGGAGTCAAATAATGAAAAACTGTTTTTT	CASSQDRESNNEKLFF
.	TRBV4-2	TRBJ2-2	.	TGTGCCAGCAGCCAACGCTACGGGGGAGACACCGGGGAGCTGTTTTTT	CASSQRYGGDTGELFF
.	TRBV5-1	TRBJ1-2	many	TGCGCCAGCAGCTGGGACAAGAGCTATGGCTACACCTTC	CASSWDKSYGYTF
TRBD2	TRBV19	TRBJ2-3	.	TGTGCCAGTAGTAACCGTCCTAGCGGGGGGCCTGATACGCAGTATTTT	CASSNRPSGGPDTQYF
.	TRBV5-1	TRBJ2-1	.	TGCGCCAGCAGCTCGAATACACACGAGCAGTTCTTC	CASSSNTHEQFF
TRBD1	TRBV7-2	TRBJ2-7	.	TGTGCCAGCAGCGCTACAGGGGGCTACGAGCAGTACTTC	CASSATGGYEQYF
TRBD1	TRBV7-8	TRBJ1-2	few	TGTGCCAGCAGCTTAGATGGACAGGGCTATGGCTACACCTTC	CASSLDGQGYGYTF
.	TRBV28	TRBJ1-5	many	TGTGCCAGCAGGGGGCAGGGTCCCAATCAGCCCCAGCATTTT	CASRGQGPNQPQHF
.	TRBV6-2/TRBV6-3	TRBJ1-2	.	TGTGCCAGCAGCCGTGACCGCTACTATGGCTACACCTTC	CASSRDRYYGYTF
TRBD1	TRBV5-1	TRBJ1-2	many	TGCGCCAGCAGCTTGGAGGGACAGACCCACTTGGGCTACACCTTC	CASSLEGQTHLGYTF
.	TRBV3-1/TRBV3-2	TRBJ2-7	.	TGTGCCAGCAGCCGAGATTCCACCTACGAGCAGTACTTC	CASSRDSTYEQYF
TRBD2	TRBV4-2	TRBJ2-1	.	TGTGCCAGCAGCCAAGATCTAGCGGGGGGCTCACTGTTCTCCTACAATGAGCAGTTCTTC	CASSQDLAGGSLFSYNEQFF
.	TRBV5-4	TRBJ2-7	.	TGTGCCAGCAGCGCCCGGGGAGGGGGCTCCTACGAGCAGTACTTC	CASSARGGGSYEQYF
.	TRBV11-1	TRBJ2-6	.	TGTGCCAGCGGCAAACAGGGCCCTGGGGCCAACGTCCTGACTTTC	CASGKQGPGANVLTF
.	TRBV7-9	TRBJ2-1	.	TGTGCCAGCACCCTAGTAGGCACCTACAATGAGCAGTTCTTC	CASTLVGTYNEQFF
.	TRBV5-6	TRBJ1-5	.	TGTGCCAGCAGCTTCGGGGGAAATCAGCCCCAGCATTTT	CASSFGGNQPQHF
.	TRBV20-1	TRBJ1-4	.	TGCAGTGCTAGTCCCGGGACGGTGAATGAAAAACTGTTTTTT	CSASPGTVNEKLFF
.	TRBV3-1/TRBV3-2	TRBJ1-2	.	TGTGCCAGCAGTTCCAGGGGTTTTAACTATGGCTACACCTTC	CASSSRGFNYGYTF
TRBD1	TRBV7-3	TRBJ1-1	.	TGTGCCAGCAGCTCGCAGACAGGGGCGAACACTGAAGCTTTCTTT	CASSSQTGANTEAFF
TRBD1	TRBV11-1	TRBJ2-7	.	TGTGCCAGCAGCTTGGGCCAGGGGGTTCTCTACGAGCAGTACTTC	CASSLGQGVLYEQYF
.	TRBV5-1	TRBJ2-7	.	TGCGCCAGCAGCTTGCTACGGATTTTATGCTACGAGCAGTACTTC	CASSLLRILCYEQYF
TRBD1	TRBV7-2	TRBJ2-7	once	TGTGCCAGCAGCATCGACAGGGCAGTCTCCTACGAGCAGTACTTC	CASSIDRAVSYEQYF
TRBD1	TRBV30	TRBJ1-1	.	TGTGCCTGGAGACCAGGGGGAAATTTCGGGGCTTTCTTT	CAWRPGGNFGAFF
.	TRBV2	TRBJ2-6	once	TGTGCCAGCGGGGGAGTCGGGAGCTCTGGGGCCAACGTCCTGACTTTC	CASGGVGSSGANVLTF
TRBD1	TRBV2	TRBJ1-5	.	TGTGCCAGCAGAGTCCGGGACAGGGTGACTCAGCCCCAGCATTTT	CASRVRDRVTQPQHF
TRBD1	TRBV30	TRBJ1-1	.	TGTGCCTGGAGTGTGGGGACAGGGTCTTACGGTGAAGCTTTCTTT	CAWSVGTGSYGEAFF
.	TRBV6-5	TRBJ2-7	once	TGTGCCAGCACCCGCGGCTACCTCTACGAGCAGTACTTC	CASTRGYLYEQYF
.	TRBV19	TRBJ1-5	.	TGTGCCAGTAGTGATCGTACAGTTTATAGCAATCAGCCCCAGCATTTT	CASSDRTVYSNQPQHF
.	TRBV5-4	TRBJ2-3	.	TGTGCCAGCAGCTGGGCGGGGACAGATACGCAGTATTTT	CASSWAGTDTQYF